The T cell receptor beta chain under discussion was sequenced for a study of blood T cell repertoires in COVID-19. Study-wide context: Samples representing acute and convalescent COVID-19 were sourced from the United States, Italy and Spain. In each case, the material was cDNA or gDNA derived from T cells, B-cell-depleted T cells, or PBMCs.

How the authors handled the data: Estimates of nucleated cell counts were drawn from the amplification of reference gene primers. Generated by immunoSEQ multiplex PCR, the TCRdb table keeps only in-frame clones and is missing some. D and trimming were read from the DNA, whereas the V and J calls and clone size are those reported in that table. The data contain roughly 100,000 clones, roughly 80% of them singletons. CDR3 length: 13 amino acids. The V and J ends lost 3 bases and 1 base respectively, with 8 bases between them. CDR1 is DFQATT, CDR2 SNEGSKA, per germline (reference sequence). The source is a woman in her seventies with acute or convalescent COVID-19. Source material: peripheral blood. The chain links TRBV20-1 to TRBJ2-3; D unresolved. The CDR3 reads CSASDSGTDTQYF. Written as DNA, the CDR3 is TGCAGTGCTAGTGACTCCGGCACAGATACGCAGTATTTT.